This is a list of T cell receptor beta chains from one sample in a study of molecular identifiers for immune sequencing clone quantification. TCRdb called the PCR reads again in MiXCR, with one record for every CDR3 protein. This table holds approximately 550,000 distinct CDR3 sequences, roughly 23% found once. The sequenced sample was naive CD8+ T cells from blood, with Jurkat cell RNA spiked in. These receptors originate from a human donor in good health. Some libraries in this study had Jurkat cell RNA spiked in. CDR3s include the opening cysteine and the closing phenylalanine or tryptophan. D genes are given only for firm matches. Not all rows give a size; the values are once, few, many and, for expanded clones, a class.

17,TRBV21-1,TRBJ2-4,many,NA,TGTGCCAGCAGCAAAGCATTTCCAGGGAAGGGCAAAAACATTCAGTACTTC,CASSKAFPGKGKNIQYF
15,TRBV20-1,TRBJ2-7,few,TRBD1,TGCAGTGCTACCCTTACGGGACAGGTGGTCTACGAGCAGTACTTC,CSATLTGQVVYEQYF
19,TRBV3-1,TRBJ1-1,NA,NA,TGTGCCAGCAGCCTCATACTAGAGGGGGGGGATGGCGTGAACACTGAAGCTTTCTTT,CASSLILEGGDGVNTEAFF
20,TRBV12-1,TRBJ2-6,few,NA,TGTGCCAGCAGCCAACGTTCCCGACTAGCGGGCCGCTCTGGGGCCAACGTCCTGACTTTC,CASSQRSRLAGRSGANVLTF
12,TRBV12-3/TRBV12-4,TRBJ2-1,NA,NA,TGTGCCATCGAGGGCATAGACAATGAGCAGTTCTTC,CAIEGIDNEQFF
13,TRBV6-5,TRBJ1-2,many,NA,TGTGCCAGCAGTTATAGGACGTACTATGGCTACACCTTC,CASSYRTYYGYTF
15,TRBV7-2,TRBJ2-7,many,TRBD2,TGTGCCAGCAGCCCGACCTCTAGCGGAGCCTACGAGCAGTACTTC,CASSPTSSGAYEQYF
14,TRBV12-3/TRBV12-4,TRBJ2-3,many,NA,TGTGCCAGCAGCCCGGGACCTATCACAGATACGCAGTATTTT,CASSPGPITDTQYF
16,TRBV12-5,TRBJ1-2,NA,NA,TGTGCTAGTGGTTTGGTAGGCCCCCAACCTAACTATGGCTACACCTTC,CASGLVGPQPNYGYTF
15,TRBV4-2,TRBJ1-1,many,NA,TGTGCCAGCAGCCATACAAGGGCGGTTTCTACTGAAGCTTTCTTT,CASSHTRAVSTEAFF
15,TRBV27,TRBJ1-6,few,TRBD1,TGTGCCAGCAGCTACGGGACAGGGGGTGGAGGGGCCCTCCACTTT,CASSYGTGGGGALHF
11,TRBV12-3/TRBV12-4,TRBJ2-1,NA,TRBD1,TGTGCCAGCAGGAAAGGGGACAGGGAGCTCTTC,CASRKGDRELF
15,TRBV6-5,TRBJ2-3,many,TRBD2,TGTGCCAGCAGGCCTTACCGGGGACTACCAGATACGCAGTATTTT,CASRPYRGLPDTQYF
15,TRBV28,TRBJ2-7,NA,NA,TGTGCCAGCAGTTTAATGCAGTCTAGCTCCTACGAGCAGTACTTC,CASSLMQSSSYEQYF
13,TRBV4-3,TRBJ2-1,many,TRBD1,TGCGCCAGCAGCCAAGATACAGGGGGTTGGCAGTTCTTC,CASSQDTGGWQFF
19,TRBV20-1,TRBJ2-7,NA,TRBD1,TGCAGTGCTAGACTTCTGGCGGCGGGTAGCCAGGGGGTTAGCCACGAGCAGTACTTC,CSARLLAAGSQGVSHEQYF
15,TRBV7-9,TRBJ1-1,many,NA,TGTGCCAGCAGCCCGAACCGGGACCCTATACCAGAAGCTTTCTTT,CASSPNRDPIPEAFF
16,TRBV4-3,TRBJ2-7,many,TRBD2,TGCGCCAGCAGCCAGGACGCTAGCGGTACCTCCTACGAGCAGTACTTC,CASSQDASGTSYEQYF
14,TRBV28,TRBJ2-2,many,NA,TGTGCCAGCAGTTTTCACTTGAACACCGGGGAGCTGTTTTTT,CASSFHLNTGELFF
12,TRBV7-6,TRBJ2-3,NA,NA,TGTGCCAGCAGCTTAGACGGCGGTACGCAGTATTTT,CASSLDGGTQYF
13,TRBV7-2,TRBJ2-3,many,NA,TGTGCCAGCAGCGAGGTCTCAGGCGATACGCAGTATTTT,CASSEVSGDTQYF
17,TRBV4-3,TRBJ2-7,NA,NA,TGCGCCAGCAGCCAAGATAGGGCGAGCGGGCTATCCTACGAGCAGTACTTC,CASSQDRASGLSYEQYF
16,TRBV7-9,TRBJ2-1,few,NA,TGTGCCAGCAGTCATGGTCTAGGGGGCTCCTACAATGAGCAGTTCTTC,CASSHGLGGSYNEQFF
14,TRBV12-3/TRBV12-4,TRBJ1-2,NA,TRBD1,TGTGCCAGCCTCGGACAGGGGGAAGGCTATGGCTACACCTTC,CASLGQGEGYGYTF
15,TRBV15,TRBJ2-5,NA,TRBD2,TGTGCCACCAGCAGAGATCTCGGGGGAGGGGAGACCCAGGACTTC,CATSRDLGGGETQDF
16,TRBV6-6,TRBJ2-3,many,TRBD2,TGTGCCATCTCCTCGGGAGGGCCAGCTTTAGGAGATACGCAGTATTTT,CAISSGGPALGDTQYF
13,TRBV27,TRBJ2-7,many,NA,TGTGCCAGCAGCTTGCAGGGAGTCTACGAGCAGTACTTC,CASSLQGVYEQYF
11,TRBV29-1,TRBJ1-1,many,NA,TGCAGCGTTGCCGACGCATATGAAGCTTTCTTT,CSVADAYEAFF
16,TRBV6-5,TRBJ2-7,NA,TRBD1,TGTGCCAGCAGTTACTCAACAGGGGTAGTGAACTACGAGCAGTACTTC,CASSYSTGVVNYEQYF
12,TRBV7-9,TRBJ1-4,few,NA,TGTGCCAGCAGCCCCGGTCCCGTAGAACTGTTTTTT,CASSPGPVELFF
15,TRBV7-9,TRBJ2-7,few,TRBD1,TGTGCCAGCAGCGTCCCGGACAGGAGGTCCAGCGAGCAGTACTTC,CASSVPDRRSSEQYF
17,TRBV5-5,TRBJ2-2,many,TRBD2,TGTGCCAGCAGCCCGTCGCGACTAGCGGGAGATGCCGGGGAGCTGTTTTTT,CASSPSRLAGDAGELFF
12,TRBV9,TRBJ1-2,many,NA,TGTGCCAGCAGCGTAGGACTGACTGGCTACACCTTC,CASSVGLTGYTF
14,TRBV4-1,TRBJ2-7,few,TRBD1,TGCGCCAGCAGCCCTAGGACAGGGAAATACGAGCAGTACTTC,CASSPRTGKYEQYF
15,TRBV6-6,TRBJ2-7,few,TRBD1,TGTGCCAGCAGTCCCCCGGGACAGGGGTACGGCGAGCAGTACTTC,CASSPPGQGYGEQYF
14,TRBV11-2,TRBJ2-5,NA,NA,TGTGCCAGCAGTCGGCCGGGAAGAGAAGAGACCCAGTACTTC,CASSRPGREETQYF
15,TRBV5-4,TRBJ2-7,NA,NA,TGTGCCAGCAGCCAAGGACGGGAAAAGTCCTACGAGCAGTACTTC,CASSQGREKSYEQYF
16,TRBV21-1,TRBJ2-7,NA,NA,TGTGCCAGCAGCCCCCGGGGTAGCTGTTACTCCTACGAGCAGTACTTC,CASSPRGSCYSYEQYF
15,TRBV9,TRBJ2-2,many,TRBD1,TGTGCCAGCAGCGTAGGGACAGGGACGGCCGGGGAGCTGTTTTTT,CASSVGTGTAGELFF
19,TRBV28,TRBJ2-3,NA,NA,TGTGCCAGCAGTTTACCCCCGACTCGGACACGCCGAAGCACAGATACGCAGTATTTT,CASSLPPTRTRRSTDTQYF
16,TRBV7-6,TRBJ2-3,many,TRBD2,TGTGCCAGCAGCTTATTGACTAGCGGGAGCACAGATACGCAGTATTTT,CASSLLTSGSTDTQYF
16,TRBV6-6,TRBJ1-5,few,NA,TGTGCCAGCAGTTCCCCCCCCCTTTTGAGCAATCAGCCCCAGCATTTT,CASSSPPLLSNQPQHF
15,TRBV25-1,TRBJ1-5,NA,NA,TGTGCCAGCAGTGACCAGGAGCTTGGCAATCAGCCCCAGCATTTT,CASSDQELGNQPQHF
16,TRBV6-6,TRBJ2-1,many,NA,TGTGCCAGCAGTAGAAGGACAGACGTCTGGGTCGATGAGCAGTTCTTC,CASSRRTDVWVDEQFF
13,TRBV7-9,TRBJ1-4,many,NA,TGTGCCAGCAGCTTACCGGGTAATGAAAAACTGTTTTTT,CASSLPGNEKLFF
16,TRBV7-9,TRBJ2-5,many,NA,TGTGCCAGCAGCTCGATAACCGACTTTCCTCAAGAGACCCAGTACTTC,CASSSITDFPQETQYF
14,TRBV21-1,TRBJ2-5,NA,NA,TGTGCCAGCAGCACAGGCCGGACAGAAGAGACCCAGTACTTC,CASSTGRTEETQYF
13,TRBV7-9,TRBJ2-1,many,NA,TGTGCCAGCATCCCGCAGGGACACAATGAGCAGTTCTTC,CASIPQGHNEQFF
15,TRBV20-1,TRBJ1-2,NA,TRBD1,TGCAGTGCCGGGGGACCGGGGACAGGGACGATCGGCTACACCTTC,CSAGGPGTGTIGYTF